One sample yielded the 25 T cell receptor beta chains listed below, sequenced in a study of blood T cell repertoires in COVID-19. Repertoires were generated with immunoSEQ multiplex PCR, while TCRdb's copy carries only in-frame clones and drops some. Of 150,000 to 200,000 clones in the sample, about 88% were seen once. The sample comprised peripheral blood. Every receptor here comes from a man in his 70s with active or convalescent COVID-19.

This clone was seen only once. The chain employs TRBV3-1 (or the pseudogene TRBV3-2) and TRBJ2-1; tentative D call: TRBD2 (6 bases). Germline CDR1 and CDR2: LGHDT and YNNKEL (reference sequence). With 0 bases removed from V and 7 bases from J, the gap between germline ends came to 16 bases. This CDR3 region has 16 residues. The CDR3 is CASSQDRVAVGNEQFF. The CDR3 region has the DNA TGTGCCAGCAGCCAAGATAGGGTAGCGGTAGGTAATGAGCAGTTCTTC.

The J gene is TRBJ2-5, the V gene TRBV28; 7 bases match TRBD2. From germline, CDR1 is MDHEN and CDR2 SYDVKM. Trimming at V came to 3 bases and at J to 5 bases, leaving 6 bases not matched to a gene. The CDR3 has 14 residues. This CDR3 reads CASSLKGGRETQYF. CDR3 DNA: TGTGCCAGCAGTTTGAAGGGAGGGAGGGAGACCCAGTACTTC.

This chain connects TRBV7-8 to TRBJ2-1; TRBD1 matches 10 bases. CDR1 SGHVS and CDR2 FQNEAQ come from the germline V gene. Trimming cost V 2 bases and J 5 bases; bases outside gene matches: 3. The CDR3 contains 15 residues. The CDR3 nucleotides read TGTGCCAGCAGCTTACGACAGGGGGCCCACAATGAGCAGTTCTTC. It specifies CASSLRQGAHNEQFF.

J is TRBJ1-6 and V is TRBV6-5; D may be TRBD1 (6 bases). The CDR3 is 16 amino acids. Germline V gene sequence: CDR1 MNHEY, CDR2 SVGAGI. V gave up 4 bases and J gave up 0 bases, with 10 bases separating them. The CDR3 nucleotides read TGTGCCAGCAGTTTAGGACAGAGCTCCTATAATTCACCCCTCCACTTT. It specifies CASSLGQSSYNSPLHF.

This CDR3 is CASNLELLTDTQYF. The CDR3 nucleotides read TGTGCCAGCAACCTAGAGCTTTTAACAGATACGCAGTATTTT. V and J are TRBV9 and TRBJ2-3; no reliable D call. Germline CDR1 SGDLS, CDR2 YYNGEE. The V gene lost 6 bases and the J gene lost 3 bases, with 14 bases spanning the gap. The CDR3 consists of 14 residues.

The J gene is TRBJ1-2, the V gene TRBV5-4, with D perhaps matching TRBD1 (5 bases). The germline V gene encodes CDR1 SGHNT and CDR2 YYREEE (reference sequence). The V and J ends lost 2 bases and 8 bases respectively, with 19 bases between them. The CDR3 has 15 residues. The CDR3 here is CASSLQDLLTMGYTF. The CDR3, as DNA: TGTGCCAGCAGCTTACAGGATCTTCTAACTATGGGCTACACCTTC.

This chain connects TRBV28 to TRBJ1-2; TRBD1 is a possible D gene (6 bases). The CDR3 sequence is 14 residues long. Germline assignment: CDR1 MDHEN and CDR2 SYDVKM. The V end lost 5 bases, the J end lost 5 bases, and 15 bases lay between the germline ends. The CDR3 coding sequence is TGTGCCAGCAGTCCCGGGACACCTCCATATGGCTACACCTTC. Its protein product is CASSPGTPPYGYTF.

Comments on this clone: The same CDR3 also results from other DNA sequences found in this sample. CDR3 loop: CASREQGAGEKLFF. Here the CDR3 DNA reads TGTGCCAGCAGGGAACAGGGGGCTGGTGAAAAACTGTTTTTT. The chain couples TRBV2 to TRBJ1-4; 9 nucleotides align to TRBD1. The CDR3 is made up of 14 amino acids. Germline loops: CDR1 SNHLY, CDR2 FYNNEI. V trimming: 6 bases; J trimming: 7 bases; junction bases outside the gene matches: 6. The whole variable domain, filled in from reference TRBV2 and TRBJ1-4, reads EPEVTQTPSHQVTQMGQEVILRCVPISNHLYFYWYRQILGQKVEFLVSFYNNEISEKSEIFDDQFSVERPDGSNFTLKIRSTKLEDSAMYFCASREQGAGEKLFFGSGTQLSVL.

The V gene is TRBV20-1, the J gene TRBJ2-1; TRBD2 matches 8 bases. The junction had 3 bases not matched to a gene; V was cut back by 3 bases and J by 2 bases. Germline CDR1 and CDR2: DFQATT and SNEGSKA (reference sequence). This CDR3 comprises 14 residues. The CDR3 DNA is TGCAGTGCTAGTTTACTAGCGGCCTACAATGAGCAGTTCTTC. Amino acid sequence: CSASLLAAYNEQFF.

The chain has TRBV19 and TRBJ2-1, with no clear D. Germline CDR1 LNHDA, CDR2 SQIVND (reference sequence). There are 17 residues in the CDR3. Trimming shortened V by 3 bases and J by 0 bases, and 15 bases separated the two germline ends. In nucleotides, the CDR3 is TGTGCCAGTAGTATCGTATTCCAGGAAAGCTCCTACAATGAGCAGTTCTTC. It encodes CASSIVFQESSYNEQFF.

This clone has only a few counts. This rearrangement joins TRBV28 to TRBJ2-5; perhaps TRBD1 as D (6 bases). V dropped 7 bases and J dropped 4 bases, with 13 bases sitting between them. Germline values: CDR1 MDHEN, CDR2 SYDVKM. The CDR3 is made up of 13 amino acids. The CDR3 spells CASIQVRGETQYF. The CDR3 coding sequence is TGTGCCAGCATCCAAGTCAGGGGAGAGACCCAGTACTTC.

The count of this clone is one. The chain employs TRBV29-1 and TRBJ2-1; TRBD1 might be the D (6 bases). With 7 bases removed from V and 6 bases from J, the gap between germline ends came to 10 bases. CDR1 is SQVTM and CDR2 is ANQGSEA in the germline V gene. The length of the CDR3 is 11 residues. The CDR3 DNA reads as TGCAGCGGTTTGGACAGCAATGAGCAGTTCTTC. The encoded protein is CSGLDSNEQFF.

The V and J genes are TRBV5-1 and TRBJ2-3, with a tentative D call TRBD2 (6 bases). Germline V gene lookup returns CDR1 SGHRS and CDR2 YFSETQ. The V gene lost 2 bases and the J gene lost 0 bases, with 16 bases spanning the gap. This CDR3 region has 17 residues. The CDR3 loop is CASSFSDGGLSTDTQYF. The CDR3 coding sequence is TGCGCCAGCAGCTTCTCCGACGGGGGACTGAGCACAGATACGCAGTATTTT.

This sequence joins TRBV2 and TRBJ2-7, with D perhaps matching TRBD2 (5 bases). The CDR3 extends over 12 amino acids. V was cut by 10 bases and J by 3 bases, with 13 bases left in between. Germline CDR1 reads SNHLY; CDR2 reads FYNNEI. CDR3 in DNA: TGTGCCACCAGAGCCGGGGACTACGAGCAGTACTTC. Translated, it gives CATRAGDYEQYF.

The rearrangement uses TRBV19 and TRBJ2-3; D may be TRBD2 (6 bases). The CDR3 has 15 residues. Trimming took off 3 bases at V and 2 bases at J, with 12 bases between the two ends. The germline V gene encodes CDR1 LNHDA and CDR2 SQIVND (reference sequence). CDR3 amino acids: CASSMTRRDTDTQYF. As DNA, the CDR3 is TGTGCCAGTAGTATGACCCGGCGGGACACAGATACGCAGTATTTT.

The genes are TRBV29-1 and TRBJ2-5, with D possibly being TRBD1 (6 bases). This CDR3 spans 12 amino acids. Trimming pared 7 bases from V and 1 base from J, leaving 10 bases between. Germline V gene lookup returns CDR1 SQVTM and CDR2 ANQGSEA. DNA for the CDR3: TGCAGCGGAGGACAGCCCCAAGAGACCCAGTACTTC. Translating it yields CSGGQPQETQYF.

This chain joins TRBV28 and TRBJ1-2; 9 bases line up with TRBD1. V dropped 5 bases and J dropped 8; count of bases not matched to a gene: 9. Germline V gene sequence: CDR1 MDHEN, CDR2 SYDVKM. This CDR3 has 14 amino acids. For the CDR3, the DNA is TGTGCCAGCAGTAACCCGGGACAGGGTGTAGGCTACACCTTC. Its translation is CASSNPGQGVGYTF.

The chain employs TRBV27 and TRBJ1-6, with TRBD1 matching 9 bases. Germline CDR1 and CDR2: MNHEY and SMNVEV (reference sequence). V was clipped by 2 bases and J by 2 bases; unmatched bases: 13. The CDR3 length is 20 residues. CDR3 amino acids: CASSLGGDRALGAYNSPLHF. The DNA for the CDR3 is TGTGCCAGCAGTTTAGGAGGGGACAGGGCTCTTGGGGCCTATAATTCACCCCTCCACTTT.

This clone has more than one count but fewer than ten. The chain's CDR3 is CASSQVNPRGSFSTEAFF. The CDR3 DNA is TGCGCCAGCAGCCAAGTTAACCCTCGAGGCAGTTTTAGCACTGAAGCTTTCTTT. The V gene is TRBV4-1, the J gene TRBJ1-1; no firm D call. The CDR3 length is 18 residues. Trimming took off 1 base at V and 4 bases at J, with 22 bases between the two ends. Germline CDR1 MGHRA, CDR2 YSYEKL.

In its sample, this clone was seen a few times. This CDR3 is also generated by other DNA sequences in the sample. V is TRBV3-1 (or the pseudogene TRBV3-2) and J is TRBJ1-6, with D hard to call. The CDR3 covers 14 residues. Germline V gene sequence: CDR1 LGHDT, CDR2 YNNKEL (reference sequence). V lost 4 bases to trimming and J lost 0 bases, with 4 bases between them. CDR3 in amino acids: CASSLSSYNSPLHF. CDR3 sequence (DNA): TGTGCCAGCAGCCTGAGCTCCTATAATTCACCCCTCCACTTT.

V and J are TRBV6-5 and TRBJ2-5; D is possibly TRBD2 (6 bases). V lost 8 bases, J lost 7 bases, and 14 bases lay in between. This CDR3 spans 12 amino acids. CDR1 is MNHEY, CDR2 SVGAGI, per germline. The CDR3 here is CASGGTEWTQYF. The CDR3 nucleotides read TGTGCCAGCGGAGGGACCGAATGGACCCAGTACTTC.

The chain links TRBV5-4 to TRBJ1-5, with D tentatively TRBD1 (6 bases). This CDR3 region has 15 residues. CDR1 and CDR2 (germline): SGHNT, YYREEE (reference sequence). V was cut by 0 bases and J by 3 bases, with 10 bases left in between. Here the CDR3 DNA reads TGTGCCAGCAGCTTGGACGGACAGTTCAATCAGCCCCAGCATTTT. As protein: CASSLDGQFNQPQHF.

The CDR3: CASSPTQGQRTDTQYF. The CDR3 DNA reads TGTGCCAGCTCACCGACTCAGGGACAGCGCACAGATACGCAGTATTTT. The J gene is TRBJ2-3, the V gene TRBV18; 7 nucleotides line up with TRBD1. CDR1 and CDR2 (germline): KGHSH, LQKENI. The length of the CDR3 is 16 residues. The junction had 7 bases not matched to a gene; V was cut back by 3 bases and J by 1 base. The full variable domain, its missing parts supplied by reference TRBV18 and TRBJ2-3, is NAGVMQNPRHLVRRRGQEARLRCSPMKGHSHVYWYRQLPEEGLKFMVYLQKENIIDESGMPKERFSAEFPKEGPSILRIQQVVRGDSAAYFCASSPTQGQRTDTQYFGPGTRLTVL.

The V call is TRBV7-8, the J call TRBJ1-4; D remains ambiguous. The germline V and J ends were trimmed by 0 bases and 5 bases, with 10 bases remaining between them. Germline CDR1 reads SGHVS; CDR2 reads FQNEAQ. CDR3 length: 15 amino acids. The CDR3, as DNA: TGTGCCAGCAGCTTAGCCGGACTGGGGAATGAAAAACTGTTTTTT. Translated: CASSLAGLGNEKLFF.

The chain is built from TRBV5-6 and TRBJ1-5, with D maybe TRBD1 (5 bases). V lost 3 bases and J lost 0, with 19 bases in between. Germline loops: CDR1 SGHDT, CDR2 YYEEEE. The CDR3 loop spans 18 amino acids. As DNA, the CDR3 is TGTGCCAGCAGCTCCGCAACCCCAGGGTTATATAGCAATCAGCCCCAGCATTTT. Its protein is CASSSATPGLYSNQPQHF.